These 23 T cell receptor beta chains were sequenced from one sample in a study of T-cell reconstitution after alpha-beta-depleted transplantation in children (TCRdb year 2016). According to the study, the label for this sample's treatment or condition signals: allogeneic hematopoietic cell transplantation with graft depleted of TCRalphabeta T cells and CD19 B cells. Library creation used PCR. TCRdb shows the sequencer as Illumina HiSeq 2500. Molecular barcoding was employed in the preparation of TCR libraries, with unique molecular identifiers being used to normalize TCRbeta repertoire quantification. TCRdb ran its own pipeline on the public reads, namely fastp trimming at Q25 and MiXCR clone calling, and kept in-frame beta chains. Rows merge per CDR3 protein into single entries with the most common DNA and genes. This sample comprises almost 500,000 distinct CDR3 sequences, about 11% of them detected only once. Around 2% of the sample is held by the ten biggest clonotypes.

The sample in question was PBMCs, obtained before TCRalphabeta/CD19-depleted stem cell transplant. The source is a child between 2 and 9 years old with inherited bone marrow failure, due to receive a stem cell transplant.

As DNA, the CDR3 is TGCAGCGTTGTGACAGACCTTACCGCCTCCTACGAGCAGTACTTC. Translating it yields CSVVTDLTASYEQYF. The chain has TRBV29-1 and TRBJ2-7; possibly TRBD1 for D (5 bases). The CDR3 totals 15 residues. The germline gives CDR1 SQVTM, CDR2 ANQGSEA. V shed 4 bases and J shed 0 bases, with 16 bases lying between them.

V gene TRBV4-3 combines with J gene TRBJ2-7, with TRBD1 matching over 9 bases. The CDR3 is 16 amino acids. From germline, CDR1 is LGHNA and CDR2 YSLEER. V gave up 2 bases and J gave up 2 bases; unmatched junction bases: 7. This CDR3 is CASSQLDGTGTYEQYF. CDR3 bases: TGCGCCAGCAGCCAATTAGACGGGACAGGGACCTACGAGCAGTACTTC.

The CDR3 DNA reads as TGTGCCATCTGCCAAGGTTACAGGGGGCATCGCGGGAACTCCTACGAGCAGTACTTC. The encoded protein is CAICQGYRGHRGNSYEQYF. The chain uses TRBV10-3 and TRBJ2-7, with 9 bases that match TRBD1. Per germline, CDR1 ENHRY and CDR2 SYGVKD. Unmatched junction bases numbered 20, after V lost 8 bases and J lost 0 bases. This CDR3 is 19 amino acids long.

There are many counts of this clonotype. CDR3 in amino acids: CASSQDFPAYGYTF. CDR3 nucleotides: TGTGCCAGCAGCCAAGATTTCCCGGCCTATGGCTACACCTTC. This sequence joins TRBV3-1 and TRBJ1-2; D is unresolved. CDR1 is LGHDT, CDR2 YNNKEL, per germline (reference sequence). CDR3 length equals 14 residues. V was clipped by 0 bases and J by 4 bases, with 9 bases between them.

The sample holds many counts of this clonotype. The chain combines TRBV18 with TRBJ1-1; no reliable D call. The CDR3 loop spans 13 amino acids. Looked up from germline, CDR1 is KGHSH and CDR2 is LQKENI. Trimming removed 7 bases at V and 0 bases at J, with 9 bases between. The CDR3 region is CASWYGVNTEAFF. CDR3 DNA sequence: TGTGCCAGCTGGTACGGGGTGAACACTGAAGCTTTCTTT.

This clonotype was counted many times. The chain carries TRBV29-1 and TRBJ2-1; TRBD2 is a possible D gene (5 bases). V was clipped by 7 bases and J by 0 bases, with 10 bases between them. Germline V gene data show CDR1 as SQVTM and CDR2 as ANQGSEA. There are 13 residues in the CDR3. CDR3: CSAEGSSYNEQFF. CDR3 nucleotides: TGCAGCGCCGAAGGGAGCTCCTACAATGAGCAGTTCTTC.

This clonotype has at least ten counts. V usage is TRBV12-3 or TRBV12-4 and J usage is TRBJ2-6; perhaps TRBD2 as D (5 bases). Trimming removed 3 bases from V and 1 base from J, with 25 bases in between. CDR3 size: 21 residues. The CDR3 sequence: CASSLRVSTERPESGANVLTF. CDR3 in DNA: TGTGCCAGCAGTTTGAGGGTGTCAACCGAACGGCCCGAATCTGGGGCCAACGTCCTGACTTTC.

The chain joins TRBV10-3 to TRBJ2-7, with a weak D call TRBD1 (5 bases). V lost 0 bases to trimming and J lost 7 bases, with 13 bases between them. The V gene's germline CDR1 is ENHRY and CDR2 SYGVKD. The CDR3 length is 14 residues. The CDR3 protein is CAISESSGLWEQYF. DNA of the CDR3: TGTGCCATCAGTGAGTCGTCAGGGCTGTGGGAGCAGTACTTC.

This clonotype was counted ten times or more. This chain connects TRBV5-1 to TRBJ1-5; 8 bases fit TRBD1. The CDR3 covers 14 residues. Losses at the gene ends were 5 bases for V and 5 bases for J; bases not matched to a gene: 6. Germline V gives CDR1 SGHRS, CDR2 YFSETQ. The CDR3 DNA is TGCGCCAGCAGTGGACAGGGCTGGGATCAGCCCCAGCATTTT. Its translation: CASSGQGWDQPQHF.

The chain joins TRBV30 to TRBJ2-1; TRBD2 matches 8 bases. Germline V lookup: CDR1 GTSNPN, CDR2 SVGIG (reference sequence). The CDR3 is 15 amino acids. Trimming removed 2 bases from V and 4 bases from J; junction bases left unmatched: 7. The CDR3 coding sequence is TGTGCCTGGAGTACGGAGTCGGGAGGGTACAATGAGCAGTTCTTC. Amino acid sequence: CAWSTESGGYNEQFF.

This clonotype has ten or more counts. This chain joins TRBV30 and TRBJ1-2, with D perhaps TRBD1 (6 bases). V was cut by 7 bases and J by 4 bases, with 25 bases left in between. CDR1 is GTSNPN, CDR2 SVGIG, per germline (reference sequence). This CDR3 is built from 16 residues. This chain's CDR3 is CASTLKQGSETYGYTF. CDR3 in DNA: TGTGCCTCAACACTGAAACAGGGAAGCGAAACCTATGGCTACACCTTC. The whole variable domain, remainder taken from reference TRBV30 and TRBJ1-2, is SQTIHQWPATLVQPVGSPLSLECTVEGTSNPNLYWYRQAAGRGLQLLFYSVGIGQISSEVPQNLSASRPQDRQFILSSKKLLLSDSGFYLCASTLKQGSETYGYTFGSGTRLTVV.

Only one count was recorded for this clonotype. A much larger clone differs from this one at a single base, so this may be a read error. The gene calls are TRBV5-1 and TRBJ2-1, with D possibly TRBD2 on 6 matching bases. The germline V and J ends were trimmed by 4 bases and 2 bases, with 13 bases remaining between them. The V gene's germline CDR1 is SGHRS and CDR2 YFSETQ. The CDR3 is 15 amino acids. CDR3 nucleotides: TGCGCCAGCAGCCTAGTAGCGGCCCCCTACAATGAGCAGTTCTTC. Translating it yields CASSLVAAPYNEQFF.

This clonotype was seen at least ten times. V is TRBV5-1 and J is TRBJ2-1; 8 nucleotides match TRBD1. From germline, CDR1 is SGHRS and CDR2 YFSETQ. V was pared by 2 bases and J by 9 bases, with 7 bases of the junction left unmatched. The CDR3 runs to 14 residues. The CDR3, as DNA: TGCGCCAGCAGCTTTATCCCAGGGGGCAGTGAGCAGTTCTTC. It specifies CASSFIPGGSEQFF.

This clonotype was observed at least ten times. The chain is built from TRBV12-3 or TRBV12-4 and TRBJ2-6, with TRBD1 identical over 10 bases. CDR3 length equals 16 residues. V lost 9 bases and J lost 0; bases outside the gene matches: 5. Here the CDR3 reads CASPDRGHSGANVLTF. The CDR3 nucleotides are TGTGCCAGTCCCGACAGGGGGCACTCTGGGGCCAACGTCCTGACTTTC.

This rearrangement joins TRBV19 to TRBJ2-7, with D hard to call. V was trimmed by 3 bases and J by 6 bases, leaving 12 bases between them. Germline V gives CDR1 LNHDA, CDR2 SQIVND (reference sequence). The length of the CDR3 is 13 residues. In DNA form, the CDR3 reads TGTGCCAGTAGTATTGGGCAGCCGGGCGAGCAGTACTTC. Encoded protein: CASSIGQPGEQYF.

This clonotype has ten or more counts. The J gene is TRBJ2-4, the V gene TRBV9; D unresolved. This CDR3 contains 14 residues. V shed 0 bases and J shed 0 bases, with 4 bases lying between them. The germline V gene encodes CDR1 SGDLS and CDR2 YYNGEE. The DNA of the CDR3 is TGTGCCAGCAGCGTAGGGCTAGCCAAAAACATTCAGTACTTC. This translates into CASSVGLAKNIQYF.

This clonotype was counted at least ten times. This chain uses TRBV4-3 with TRBJ2-7, with unresolved D. Germline V gene data show CDR1 as LGHNA and CDR2 as YSLEER. The CDR3 consists of 15 residues. Trimming removed 1 base from V and 2 bases from J, with 12 bases in between. The DNA for the CDR3 is TGCGCCAGCAGCCAAGTCGATGGGTCAACCTACGAGCAGTACTTC. As protein: CASSQVDGSTYEQYF.

Many counts were recorded for this clonotype. The chain recombines TRBV7-9 with TRBJ2-3; 12 bases align to TRBD2. The CDR3 spans 16 residues. Germline assignment: CDR1 SEHNR and CDR2 FQNEAQ (reference sequence). Germline trimming cut 2 bases from V and 1 base from J; bases unmatched to any gene: 1. The CDR3 DNA sequence: TGTGCCAGCAGCTTACGACTAGCGGGGGGCACAGATACGCAGTATTTT. Its protein product is CASSLRLAGGTDTQYF.

The chain uses TRBV7-9 and TRBJ2-1; D perhaps matches TRBD2 (6 bases). Germline V gene sequence: CDR1 SEHNR, CDR2 FQNEAQ (reference sequence). V gave up 6 bases and J gave up 2 bases, with 20 bases separating them. CDR3 length equals 17 residues. The CDR3 region is CASRPSHLAAPYNEQFF. In DNA form, the CDR3 reads TGTGCCAGCAGACCCTCTCACTTAGCGGCTCCCTACAATGAGCAGTTCTTC.

CDR3 loop: CASSIPGEKDYTF. The CDR3 DNA follows: TGTGCCAGCAGTATACCAGGGGAGAAGGACTACACCTTC. The V call is TRBV6-5, the J call TRBJ1-2; weak D call: TRBD1 (6 bases). V shed 5 bases and J shed 10 bases, with 17 bases lying between them. The CDR3 is 13 residues long. Germline-derived CDR1 and CDR2 are MNHEY and SVGAGI.

This clonotype was counted at least ten times. This chain connects TRBV7-2 to TRBJ2-2; D not certain. Germline V gene data show CDR1 as SGHTA and CDR2 as FQGNSA. The CDR3 is made up of 15 amino acids. Trimming removed 5 bases from V and 0 bases from J, with 10 bases in between. The CDR3 spells CASSPRAANTGELFF. The DNA for the CDR3 is TGTGCCAGCAGCCCCCGGGCCGCGAACACCGGGGAGCTGTTTTTT.

This clonotype was observed many times. The CDR3, as DNA: TGTGCCAGCAGTTACTCGTTCGCAGGGAGCACTGAAGCTTTCTTT. It codes for CASSYSFAGSTEAFF. The chain is built from TRBV6-5 and TRBJ1-1; weak D call: TRBD1 (5 bases). This CDR3 is built from 15 residues. V was trimmed by 0 bases and J by 4 bases, leaving 12 bases between them. Germline values: CDR1 MNHEY, CDR2 SVGAGI.

This clonotype occurred many times. This chain connects TRBV27 to TRBJ2-2, with D perhaps matching TRBD1 (5 bases). This CDR3 has 14 residues. Between the trimmed V and J ends, which lost 7 bases and 6 bases, there was a span of 15 bases. Per the germline V gene, CDR1 is MNHEY and CDR2 is SMNVEV (reference sequence). CDR3 nucleotide sequence: TGTGCCAGCACCCCGGACACGGCTCCCGGGGAGCTGTTTTTT. Translated: CASTPDTAPGELFF.